Reported below is one T cell receptor beta chain. Its antigen target is currently unknown. The sample holds no much larger clone one base away, and base qualities are not on file. At the junction V is shortened by 0 bases and J by 7 bases, with 13 bases in between. From the germline V gene (reference sequence), CDR1 is LNHNV and CDR2 is YYDKDF. Including the terminal cysteine and phenylalanine, the CDR3 comprises 15 residues. Only the CDR3 part of the read is kept: 45 bases, read in frame from the first base. The CDR3 regions of human TCRbeta chains were subjected to immunosequencing. The published analysis was carried out like this. TCRs in the repertoires were matched against a reference library of SARS-CoV-2-specific TCRs that had been generated with the MIRA antigen-specificity platform. Breadth was defined as the fraction of unique TCRs that were SARS-CoV-2-associated, and depth was defined as the fraction of total T cells that were SARS-CoV-2-associated. Using the MIRA data, every spike-specific TCR was mapped to the spike region that the TCR reacted to and assigned to either a CD4 or a CD8 class. Log10-transformed breadth and depth values were compared by one-way ANOVA with Sidak's multiple comparisons tests. TCRdb retrieved this table from immuneACCESS and kept in-frame rearrangements only. Not all clones are present; in checked studies, unresolved V genes account for under half, and no reason is known for the remainder. V and J calls and clone size are as listed in that table; D and trimming were resolved from the DNA. In this sample the table shows around 120,000 clones, about 85% of which occur a single time. Together, the top ten hold approximately 2.6% of the sample.

The sample originates from a study of T cell responses to AZD1222 COVID-19 vaccine (dated by TCRdb to about 2021). For context, the study as a whole: TCR sequencing covered roughly 230 trial participants: 200 to 220 given two doses of AZD1222 and 26 given two doses of MenACWY control vaccine. Enrollment into the trials was organized by age into subgroups of 18-55, 56-69 and 70-plus years, and those subgroups contained about 160, 30 and 59 TCR-sequenced participants, respectively.

Results the study describes overall, beyond this receptor: Reportedly, almost half of the unique spike-specific TCRs recognized epitopes lying outside the regions that are mutated in the B.1.351 and B.1.1.7 variants. No day 14 peak-response samples were available, so repertoires were characterized only after the peak T cell response. Most participants were white British and females outnumbered males, and the authors suggested that clonal diversity may have been underestimated. The 56-69-year group was small, and its depth increase did not reach significance, likely because of low power. Conclusions about previously exposed vaccinees are limited because only five to seven AZD1222 recipients were SARS-CoV-2 seropositive at baseline. Spike-specific TCR breadth and depth rose significantly after two AZD1222 doses compared with day 0 and with MenACWY recipients. The vaccine-associated CD4 TCRs covered the entire spike protein, and the dominant responses fell in regions 160-218 and 743-854.

The time point label on this specimen signifies: about 28 days (+/-7) after the second vaccine dose. Because spike-specific TCR depth and breadth did not differ between the two schedules, AZD1222 recipients who got a second dose at roughly 4 weeks were pooled with those who got a second dose at roughly 12 weeks. Samples from vaccinated people were obtained from the UK trials COV001 and COV002, which included a single-blind randomized controlled phase 2/3 trial of AZD1222 (ChAdOx1 nCoV-19) in healthy adults. Trial participant PBMC samples were collected at day 0 and day 28 after the second dose for TCRbeta chain sequencing.

The source was peripheral blood, collected 28 days after the second AZD1222 dose. The receptor comes from an adult who received the AZD1222 COVID-19 vaccine. Recombination joined TRBV15 with TRBJ1-5; the D gene assignment is ambiguous. The CDR3 protein sequence reads: CATSRDKPGLQPQHF. The nucleotides read TGTGCCACCAGCAGAGATAAGCCCGGGTTACAGCCCCAGCATTTT.